This T cell receptor beta chain was sequenced for a study of cytomegalovirus exposure and HLA in healthy donors. For the study at large: Previous work identified roughly 120 million unique TCR beta sequences from around 200 million T cells. Notes on the study in general: High specificity and sensitivity for cytomegalovirus status were reported for the classifier. Association with HLA alleles at 0.05 false discovery rate was found for 16,951 TCR beta sequences in a later analysis. There were a few CMV-associated chains whose specificity for CMV antigens was confirmed in vitro.

This clone appeared a few times. The antigen is unknown. PCR was performed using 60 Vbeta and 13 Jbeta primers. The repertoire was sequenced with immunoSEQ multiplex PCR; TCRdb's copy has only in-frame clones and lacks some. Counted here are about 150,000 clones, over 70% occurring once; the ten biggest clones make up around an eighth. This CDR3 spans 13 amino acids. Trimming cost V 2 bases and J 8 bases, with 12 bases left between them. Germline V gives CDR1 MNHNS, CDR2 SASEGT. The sample consisted of PBMCs. The J gene is TRBJ1-2, the V gene TRBV6-1; D not resolved. The receptor was isolated from a woman in her forties in good health and CMV-seronegative. The CDR3 loop reads CASSELRQRGYTF. The DNA of the CDR3 is TGTGCCAGCAGTGAATTGAGGCAGAGGGGCTACACCTTC.